Listed below are T cell receptor beta chains from one sample, sequenced in a study of shared clonotypes between healthy human individuals. Method: immunoSEQ multiplex PCR; TCRdb's copy keeps in-frame clones and lacks some. This sample has under 1,100,000 clones; about 76% occur once, and the top ten carry about 1.5%. The sequenced sample was memory CD4+ T cells sorted from blood. The receptors were sampled from a man aged 18 to 29 in good health. Each CDR3 is given with its conserved first and last residue. A D gene is named only where the DNA matches it firmly. Rows may omit the clone size; those that give it use once, few, many or a size class.

TRBD2	few	TRBJ2-7	TRBV5-1	CASSLVSGSVLYEQYF	TGCGCCAGCAGCTTGGTTAGCGGGTCGGTCCTCTACGAGCAGTACTTC
-	-	TRBJ1-6	TRBV2	CASRGDTGSPLHF	TGTGCCAGCAGAGGGGACACAGGGTCACCCCTCCACTTT
TRBD2	-	TRBJ2-4	TRBV28	CASSPTSGGAVLAKNIQYF	TGTGCCAGCAGTCCGACTAGCGGGGGGGCCGTTCTCGCCAAAAACATTCAGTACTTC
TRBD1	-	TRBJ1-1	TRBV7-9	CASSFGGQGAEAFF	TGTGCCAGCAGCTTTGGGGGACAGGGGGCTGAAGCTTTCTTT
-	few	TRBJ2-5	TRBV30	CAWSVNLETQYF	TGTGCCTGGAGTGTAAATTTGGAGACCCAGTACTTC
-	-	TRBJ2-3	TRBV13	CASSLEGADTQYF	TGTGCCAGCAGCTTAGAGGGAGCAGATACGCAGTATTTT
-	-	TRBJ2-7	TRBV28	CASSLGGKNREQYF	TGTGCCAGCAGTTTAGGCGGAAAAAATCGCGAGCAGTACTTC
-	-	TRBJ2-1	TRBV19	CASSWGGGLTYNEQFF	TGTGCCAGTAGTTGGGGAGGGGGCCTTACCTACAATGAGCAGTTCTTC
-	-	TRBJ2-2	TRBV28	CASSRSTGELFF	TGTGCCAGCAGCCGCAGTACGGGGGAGCTGTTTTTT
-	-	TRBJ1-4	TRBV7-9	CASSLRDPNEKLFF	TGTGCCAGCAGCCTCCGGGATCCGAATGAAAAACTGTTTTTT
TRBD1	-	TRBJ2-1	TRBV9	CASSVLTGTYNEQFF	TGTGCCAGCAGCGTCTTGACAGGGACCTACAATGAGCAGTTCTTC
-	few	TRBJ2-3	TRBV4-1	CASSQGSRTRKTDTQYF	TGCGCCAGCAGCCAAGGGTCTCGGACCAGGAAAACGGATACGCAGTATTTT
TRBD2	-	TRBJ2-7	TRBV5-1	CASSLYPLAGGNLLFEQYF	TGCGCCAGCAGCTTATATCCGCTAGCGGGGGGAAACCTCCTTTTCGAGCAGTACTTC
-	few	TRBJ2-7	TRBV18	CASSQLAGSYEQYF	TGTGCCAGCTCACAACTAGCTGGTTCCTACGAGCAGTACTTC
TRBD2	-	TRBJ2-7	TRBV7-9	CASSLALAGVSYEQYF	TGTGCCAGCAGCTTAGCACTAGCGGGAGTCTCCTACGAGCAGTACTTC
-	few	TRBJ1-2	TRBV19	CASSIGEGYGYTF	TGTGCCAGTAGTATAGGAGAGGGGTATGGCTACACCTTC
TRBD2	-	TRBJ2-7	TRBV7-2	CASSLEGLATYEQYF	TGTGCCAGCAGCTTAGAGGGACTAGCTACCTACGAGCAGTACTTC
-	-	TRBJ1-1	TRBV29-1	CSTRKGTEAFF	TGCAGCACCCGGAAAGGGACTGAAGCTTTCTTT
TRBD1	-	TRBJ1-2	TRBV5-1	CASSGGREGAAGYTF	TGCGCCAGCAGCGGCGGTAGGGAGGGGGCGGCTGGCTACACCTTC
-	few	TRBJ1-6	TRBV11-2	CASSLASGLLRNSPLHF	TGTGCCAGCAGCTTAGCTTCGGGGCTCCTGAGGAATTCACCCCTCCACTTT